The clone carrying this T cell receptor (beta chain) appeared a few times. Its antigen is unidentified. The sample originates from a study of blood T cells in healthy people across ages. Study outcomes and limitations: Versus aged donors, long-lived donors had higher diversity and more naive CD4+ cells. Higher naive T cell percentage went strongly together with higher TCR beta diversity.

Germline values: CDR1 SEHNR, CDR2 FQNEAQ (reference sequence). V lost 3 bases to trimming and J lost 3 bases, with 14 bases between them. The CDR3 sequence is 16 residues long. Alongside a J-beta primer mix, a sample-barcoded 5' primer served in a second PCR lasting about 6 to 12 cycles. Carrying 12 random nucleotides, a template-switch adaptor labeled each individual cDNA molecule. Sequencing of every sample gave 2.5 million or more CDR3-containing paired-end reads. MiXCR was run by TCRdb on the 5' RACE reads, yielding one entry per CDR3 protein. The repertoire holds 550,000 to 800,000 distinct CDR3 sequences, with under 25% as singletons.

This chain links TRBV7-9 with TRBJ2-2, with D perhaps TRBD2 (7 bases). This TCR derives from a man between 65 and 79 years old in good health. Sequencing used blood. CDR3 DNA: TGTGCCAGCAGCTTTTCACGGGGGGCTTACACCGGGGAGCTGTTTTTT. Residues: CASSFSRGAYTGELFF.